This TCR beta chain was captured in a study of cytomegalovirus exposure and HLA in healthy donors. Overall study results and limits: The number of N-insertions in an Asian-associated ancestry cluster was reportedly below the approximately 700-donor mean in a later analysis.

The CDR3 is 16 amino acids. CDR1 is MNHNY, CDR2 SVGAGI, per germline (reference sequence). The J segment lost 6 bases and the V segment lost 2 bases, leaving 13 bases of the junction unmatched. Notes on this clone: The antigen is unknown.

The PCR made use of 60 Vbeta and 13 Jbeta primers. Some clones are missing from TCRdb's copy, which holds only in-frame ones; the method was immunoSEQ multiplex PCR. The sample lists 100,000 or so clones; roughly three quarters were seen once. The sequence was obtained from a female donor in good health and CMV-seropositive. The rearrangement links TRBV6-6 to TRBJ2-7; 7 positions agree with TRBD2. Sequenced input: PBMCs. CDR3 sequence reads: CASSYAAGGGAGEQYF. For the CDR3, the DNA is TGTGCCAGCAGTTACGCGGCTGGGGGGGGAGCGGGCGAGCAGTACTTC.